These 22 T cell receptor beta chains originate from one sample sequenced in a study of cytomegalovirus exposure and HLA in healthy donors. In the PCR, 60 Vbeta and 13 Jbeta primers were used. Assay: immunoSEQ multiplex PCR; the TCRdb copy retains only in-frame clones and omits some. The specimen's table records around 160,000 clones. Input material: PBMCs. The receptors were gathered from a woman in her fifties or sixties in good health and CMV-seronegative.

The gene calls are TRBV5-1 and TRBJ2-5; the match to TRBD2 covers 15 bases. The CDR3 has 16 residues. Germline CDR1 reads SGHRS; CDR2 reads YFSETQ. V gave up 3 bases and J gave up 5 bases; unmatched junction bases: 5. The CDR3 coding sequence is TGCGCCAGCAGCTCTGGGACTAGCGGGAGGAGGGAGACCCAGTACTTC. Amino acid sequence: CASSSGTSGRRETQYF.

The chain couples TRBV7-2 to TRBJ2-3; D gene uncertain. Germline V gene data show CDR1 as SGHTA and CDR2 as FQGNSA. This CDR3 contains 12 residues. Trimming stripped 2 bases from V and 4 bases from J, with 4 bases between. The CDR3: CASSLISDTQYF. The CDR3 nucleotides read TGTGCCAGCAGCTTAATCTCAGATACGCAGTATTTT.

V gene TRBV7-6 combines with J gene TRBJ2-1; the D gene is possibly TRBD1 (5 bases). Per the germline V gene, CDR1 is SGHVS and CDR2 is FNYEAQ. Trimming took 3 bases from V and 6 from J, leaving 9 bases between them. The length of the CDR3 is 13 residues. As DNA, the CDR3 is TGTGCCAGCAGCTTGGGGCAGGGCAATGAGCAGTTCTTC. Translating gives CASSLGQGNEQFF.

The chain links TRBV2 to TRBJ2-5, with TRBD2 matching 8 bases. V dropped 6 bases and J dropped 3; count of bases not matched to a gene: 6. The CDR3 length is 14 residues. Looked up from germline, CDR1 is SNHLY and CDR2 is FYNNEI. In DNA, the CDR3 is TGTGCCAGCAGGCCGACGGGACTAGAAGAGACCCAGTACTTC. This gives the protein CASRPTGLEETQYF.

V and J are TRBV4-1 and TRBJ2-7, with 8 bases lining up with TRBD1. J was trimmed by 0 bases and V by 5 bases; bases with no gene match: 15. Germline V lookup: CDR1 MGHRA, CDR2 YSYEKL. CDR3 length equals 18 residues. CDR3 in DNA: TGCGCCAGCAGCGTGAGACAGGGGCTTCAGCTAATCTCCTACGAGCAGTACTTC. Amino acids: CASSVRQGLQLISYEQYF.

The chain has TRBV5-1 and TRBJ1-2, with TRBD1 matching 9 bases. Germline CDR1 is SGHRS and CDR2 is YFSETQ. The CDR3 loop spans 15 amino acids. Trimming removed 4 bases from V and 4 bases from J; junction bases left unmatched: 8. CDR3: CASSGGTGSFYGYTF. CDR3 DNA: TGCGCCAGCAGCGGAGGGACAGGGTCTTTCTATGGCTACACCTTC.

The CDR3 region has the DNA TGTGCCAGTAGTATAGATCACGGGGAAGAGACCCAGTACTTC. Translated, it gives CASSIDHGEETQYF. The chain uses TRBV19 and TRBJ2-5; D may be TRBD2 (5 bases). Germline V CDR1 and CDR2: LNHDA, SQIVND (reference sequence). The CDR3 consists of 14 residues. V gave up 0 bases and J gave up 3 bases, with 8 bases separating them.

This chain uses TRBV9 with TRBJ1-2; no definite D call. The germline gives CDR1 SGDLS, CDR2 YYNGEE. The length of the CDR3 is 14 residues. With 4 bases removed from V and 4 bases from J, the gap between germline ends came to 14 bases. The CDR3 loop reads CASSLMGSSYGYTF. CDR3 sequence (DNA): TGTGCCAGCAGCCTCATGGGGAGCTCCTATGGCTACACCTTC.

The gene calls are TRBV13 and TRBJ2-1, with TRBD2 matching 10 bases. The germline V gene encodes CDR1 PRHDT and CDR2 FYEKMQ (reference sequence). The J segment lost 3 bases and the V segment lost 3 bases, leaving 2 bases of the junction unmatched. The CDR3 length is 15 residues. CDR3: CASSLRTSGYNEQFF. The CDR3, as DNA: TGTGCCAGCAGCTTGAGGACTAGCGGCTACAATGAGCAGTTCTTC.

The CDR3 region has the DNA TGTGCCAGCAGCCAAGGAGACAGGGAGGTGAGGTCTGGTGGCTACACCTTC. Translated: CASSQGDREVRSGGYTF. The J gene is TRBJ1-2, the V gene TRBV4-2; TRBD1 agrees at 7 bases. V dropped 1 base and J dropped 7; count of bases not matched to a gene: 15. The CDR3 has 17 residues. Germline-derived CDR1 and CDR2 are LGHNA and YNFKEQ.

The V call is TRBV5-1, the J call TRBJ2-7, with 7 bases that match TRBD1. This CDR3 has 15 residues. Germline lookup yields CDR1 SGHRS and CDR2 YFSETQ. J lost 4 bases, V lost 3 bases, and 10 bases had no gene match. CDR3 sequence (DNA): TGCGCCAGCAGCTCCCAGACAGGGACCACTTACGAGCAGTACTTC. This codes for CASSSQTGTTYEQYF. The entire variable domain, with the rest obtained from reference TRBV5-1 and TRBJ2-7, is as follows: KAGVTQTPRYLIKTRGQQVTLSCSPISGHRSVSWYQQTPGQGLQFLFEYFSETQRNKGNFPGRFSGRQFSNSRSEMNVSTLELGDSALYLCASSSQTGTTYEQYFGPGTRLTVT.

Note on this clone: In the same sample, other DNA sequences code for this CDR3. The rearrangement links TRBV5-1 to TRBJ2-3; tentatively, D is TRBD2 (5 bases). Per germline, CDR1 SGHRS and CDR2 YFSETQ. V was cut by 4 bases and J by 2 bases, with 14 bases left in between. The CDR3 has 15 amino acids. The CDR3 DNA sequence: TGCGCCAGCAGCCGCGGGCTAGCAGCCACAGATACGCAGTATTTT. This encodes CASSRGLAATDTQYF.

The rearrangement joins TRBV7-9 to TRBJ2-1; D might be TRBD2 (6 bases). The CDR3 consists of 13 residues. Germline V lookup: CDR1 SEHNR, CDR2 FQNEAQ (reference sequence). The V gene lost 5 bases and the J gene lost 5 bases, with 10 bases spanning the gap. CDR3 sequence reads: CASSQIADNEQFF. CDR3 coding DNA: TGTGCCAGCAGCCAGATAGCGGACAATGAGCAGTTCTTC. Combining the CDR3 with reference TRBV7-9 and TRBJ2-1 gives the whole variable domain DTGVSQNPRHKITKRGQNVTFRCDPISEHNRLYWYRQTLGQGPEFLTYFQNEAQLEKSRLLSDRFSAERPKGSFSTLEIQRTEQGDSAMYLCASSQIADNEQFFGPGTRLTVL.

The chain employs TRBV6-1 and TRBJ1-6; 10 bases line up with TRBD1. This CDR3 contains 14 residues. V shed 9 bases, J shed 7 bases, and the junction held 6 bases outside the gene matches. Germline V gives CDR1 MNHNS, CDR2 SASEGT. The CDR3 spells CARGPGQGNSPLHF. The CDR3 DNA sequence: TGTGCCAGAGGCCCGGGACAGGGGAATTCACCCCTCCACTTT.

CDR3 in amino acids: CASSLASTNEKLFF. The CDR3 DNA sequence: TGTGCCAGCAGCTTAGCCTCAACTAATGAAAAACTGTTTTTT. The chain couples TRBV7-8 to TRBJ1-4; D gene uncertain. CDR1 is SGHVS and CDR2 is FQNEAQ in the germline V gene. Trimming stripped 0 bases from V and 0 bases from J, with 2 bases between. The CDR3 runs 14 residues.

V gene TRBV7-9 combines with J gene TRBJ1-2; 9 bases fit TRBD1. The trim removed 3 bases at V and 4 bases at J, leaving 6 bases unmatched. CDR3 size: 15 residues. The germline CDR1 and CDR2 sequences are SEHNR and FQNEAQ (reference sequence). CDR3 DNA sequence: TGTGCCAGCAGCTTTTCCGGGACAGGGATCTATGGCTACACCTTC. Translation gives CASSFSGTGIYGYTF.

This chain links TRBV11-2 with TRBJ2-1; TRBD2 might be the D (5 bases). The CDR3 spans 17 residues. The germline CDR1 and CDR2 sequences are SGHAT and FQNNGV. Trimming cost V 7 bases and J 0 bases, with 19 bases left between them. The CDR3 nucleotides read TGTGCCAGCATCGGCCTAGCTGCAATCAGCTCCTACAATGAGCAGTTCTTC. Translating it yields CASIGLAAISSYNEQFF. The variable domain in full, completed from reference TRBV11-2 and TRBJ2-1, reads EAGVAQSPRYKIIEKRQSVAFWCNPISGHATLYWYQQILGQGPKLLIQFQNNGVVDDSQLPKDRFSAERLKGVDSTLKIQPAKLEDSAVYLCASIGLAAISSYNEQFFGPGTRLTVL.

The rearrangement uses TRBV5-6 and TRBJ2-7, with D maybe TRBD1 (5 bases). There are 15 residues in the CDR3. Trimming cost V 2 bases and J 0 bases, with 12 bases left between them. Germline CDR1 SGHDT, CDR2 YYEEEE. The CDR3 region is CASSFRTLSSYEQYF. The CDR3 DNA sequence: TGTGCCAGCAGCTTTAGGACATTGAGCTCCTACGAGCAGTACTTC.

The rearrangement links TRBV27 to TRBJ2-7; D may be TRBD2 (5 bases). Germline V gene sequence: CDR1 MNHEY, CDR2 SMNVEV (reference sequence). The CDR3 length is 15 residues. V was trimmed by 1 base and J by 0 bases, leaving 10 bases between them. CDR3 loop: CASSLLGLASYEQYF. The CDR3 nucleotides are TGTGCCAGCAGTTTATTAGGCCTAGCCTCCTACGAGCAGTACTTC.

The CDR3 nucleotides are TGTGCCAGTAGGCCCTCGGGACTAGCGTCGAACACCGGGGAGCTGTTTTTT. Translating gives CASRPSGLASNTGELFF. The chain employs TRBV19 and TRBJ2-2; 10 positions agree with TRBD2. CDR1 LNHDA and CDR2 SQIVND come from the germline V gene (reference sequence). This CDR3 has 17 amino acids. V lost 6 bases to trimming and J lost 0 bases; unmatched junction nucleotides: 7.

The chain employs TRBV5-6 and TRBJ2-7; the D gene is possibly TRBD2 (6 bases). Trimming removed 4 bases from V and 2 bases from J, with 16 bases in between. Germline values: CDR1 SGHDT, CDR2 YYEEEE. This CDR3 is built from 15 residues. CDR3 protein: CASSPTAGWAYEQYF. The CDR3 coding sequence is TGTGCCAGCAGCCCGACGGCGGGATGGGCCTACGAGCAGTACTTC.

V is TRBV6-1 and J is TRBJ1-2; D ambiguous. In germline, CDR1 is MNHNS, CDR2 SASEGT. This CDR3 has 15 residues. Trimming pared 6 bases from V and 5 bases from J, leaving 19 bases between. Written as DNA, the CDR3 is TGTGCCAGCAGACGGCGCGGCCCCCAGCCTTATGGCTACACCTTC. Translation gives CASRRRGPQPYGYTF.